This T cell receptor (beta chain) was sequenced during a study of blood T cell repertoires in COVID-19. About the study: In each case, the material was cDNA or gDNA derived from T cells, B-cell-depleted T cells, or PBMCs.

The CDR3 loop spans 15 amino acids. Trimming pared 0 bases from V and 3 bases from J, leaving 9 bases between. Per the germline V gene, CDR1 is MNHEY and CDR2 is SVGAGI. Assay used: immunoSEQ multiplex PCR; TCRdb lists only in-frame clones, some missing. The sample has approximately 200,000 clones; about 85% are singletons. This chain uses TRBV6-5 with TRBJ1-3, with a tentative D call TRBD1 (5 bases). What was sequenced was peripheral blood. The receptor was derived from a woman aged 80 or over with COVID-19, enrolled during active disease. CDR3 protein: CASSYSRTSGNTIYF. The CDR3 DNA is TGTGCCAGCAGTTACTCGAGGACAAGTGGAAACACCATATATTTT.